These 23 T cell receptor beta chains were sequenced from one sample in a study of cytomegalovirus exposure and HLA in healthy donors. Repertoires were generated with immunoSEQ multiplex PCR, while TCRdb's copy carries only in-frame clones and drops some. The sample yields roughly 190,000 clones, about 89% seen once. The sequenced sample was PBMCs. Receptors were obtained from a man aged 25 to 45 in good health and CMV-seropositive.

This clone has just a few counts. The rearrangement uses TRBV7-7 and TRBJ2-3; 9 bases are shared with TRBD2. This CDR3 spans 16 amino acids. CDR1 and CDR2 (germline): SSHAT, FNYEAQ (reference sequence). Trimming took 5 bases from V and 4 from J; bases not matched to a gene: 10. The CDR3 sequence: CASSISFSGGSDTQYF. In nucleotides, the CDR3 is TGTGCCAGCAGCATCTCCTTTAGCGGGGGATCAGATACGCAGTATTTT. The whole variable domain, remainder taken from reference TRBV7-7 and TRBJ2-3, is GAGVSQSPRYKVTKRGQDVTLRCDPISSHATLYWYQQALGQGPEFLTYFNYEAQPDKSGLPSDRFSAERPEGSISTLTIQRTEQRDSAMYRCASSISFSGGSDTQYFGPGTRLTVL.

This clone has ten or more counts. The V gene is TRBV29-1, the J gene TRBJ1-2; D may be TRBD1 (6 bases). The germline V gene has CDR1 SQVTM and CDR2 ANQGSEA. The V and J ends lost 0 bases and 4 bases respectively, with 12 bases between them. CDR3 length: 14 amino acids. In nucleotides, the CDR3 is TGCAGCGTTGAAGAGGCAGGGGACCTCTATGGCTACACCTTC. Amino acids: CSVEEAGDLYGYTF.

The chain has TRBV2 and TRBJ2-5; 13 nucleotides agree with TRBD2. J lost 5 bases, V lost 6 bases, and 6 bases had no gene match. Germline CDR1 and CDR2: SNHLY and FYNNEI. This CDR3 comprises 15 residues. CDR3 loop: CASRDQLAGGETQYF. For the CDR3, the DNA is TGTGCCAGCAGGGACCAACTAGCGGGAGGGGAGACCCAGTACTTC.

This clone was detected once. The rearrangement joins TRBV5-6 to TRBJ2-1; D is unclear. V shed 0 bases and J shed 9 bases, with 4 bases lying between them. CDR1 and CDR2 from the germline V gene are SGHDT and YYEEEE. This CDR3 comprises 11 residues. CDR3 coding DNA: TGTGCCAGCAGCTTGGGTAGTGAGCAGTTCTTC. Translated, it gives CASSLGSEQFF.

The chain joins TRBV27 to TRBJ1-5, with 9 bases that match TRBD1. The germline gives CDR1 MNHEY, CDR2 SMNVEV (reference sequence). Losses at the gene ends were 6 bases for V and 5 bases for J; bases not matched to a gene: 2. This CDR3 region has 13 residues. CDR3: CASSWDRDQPQHF. CDR3 DNA: TGTGCCAGCAGCTGGGACAGGGATCAGCCCCAGCATTTT.

The chain links TRBV7-5 to TRBJ1-1; the table assigns TRBD1, which was not confirmed against the DNA. TRBV7-5 is a known pseudogene. The CDR3 covers 15 residues. This chain's CDR3 is CARSLWTGGNTEAFF. In nucleotides, the CDR3 is TGTGCCAGAAGCTTATGGACAGGGGGGAACACTGAAGCTTTCTTT.

This clone appeared a single time. This chain links TRBV7-9 with TRBJ2-5; 11 bases fit TRBD2. The CDR3 runs to 14 residues. V lost 1 base, J lost 7 bases, and 2 bases stayed unmatched. Looked up from germline, CDR1 is SEHNR and CDR2 is FQNEAQ (reference sequence). Here the CDR3 reads CASSLGLAGGTQYF. The CDR3 coding sequence is TGTGCCAGCAGCTTAGGGCTAGCGGGAGGGACCCAGTACTTC.

J is TRBJ2-5 and V is TRBV29-1; 13 nucleotides align to TRBD2. From germline, CDR1 is SQVTM and CDR2 ANQGSEA. CDR3 length: 14 residues. The V segment lost 6 bases and the J segment 2 bases; nucleotides outside the gene matches: 3. The CDR3 nucleotides are TGCAGCGTGGGGACTAGCGGGAAACAAGAGACCCAGTACTTC. This translates into CSVGTSGKQETQYF.

The CDR3 loop reads CASRSTGQTYEQYF. The CDR3 DNA reads as TGTGCCAGCAGGTCTACGGGACAGACCTACGAGCAGTACTTC. The genes are TRBV6-6 and TRBJ2-7; 7 bases align to TRBD1. V shed 6 bases, J shed 2 bases, and the junction held 7 bases outside the gene matches. The germline gives CDR1 MNHNY, CDR2 SVGAGI (reference sequence). The CDR3 totals 14 residues.

The V gene is TRBV4-3, the J gene TRBJ1-4, with 9 bases identical to TRBD1. From germline, CDR1 is LGHNA and CDR2 YSLEER. This CDR3 spans 16 amino acids. V lost 1 base to trimming and J lost 3 bases; unmatched junction nucleotides: 3. This CDR3 is CASSQGTGVPNEKLFF. The CDR3 nucleotides read TGCGCCAGCAGCCAAGGGACAGGGGTACCTAATGAAAAACTGTTTTTT.

J is TRBJ1-6 and V is TRBV13; D perhaps matches TRBD1 (5 bases). Per the germline V gene, CDR1 is PRHDT and CDR2 is FYEKMQ (reference sequence). The CDR3 is 17 amino acids. V lost 5 bases and J lost 7, with 21 bases in between. This CDR3 reads CASSDHPTRGGNSPLHF. CDR3 nucleotides: TGTGCCAGCAGCGATCACCCCACTCGGGGCGGGAATTCACCCCTCCACTTT.

V and J are TRBV18 and TRBJ2-7, with D hard to call. Trimming left V 8 bases short and J 0 bases short, with 5 bases between. The CDR3 runs to 11 residues. Germline V gives CDR1 KGHSH, CDR2 LQKENI. In DNA form, the CDR3 reads TGTGCCAGCAGGGACTCCTACGAGCAGTACTTC. Translation gives CASRDSYEQYF.

The V call is TRBV5-1, the J call TRBJ1-5; TRBD1 aligns across 9 bases. V lost 0 bases, J lost 6 bases, and 4 bases stayed unmatched. CDR3 size: 15 residues. In germline, CDR1 is SGHRS, CDR2 YFSETQ. The CDR3 DNA follows: TGCGCCAGCAGCTTGGGGTGGGACAGGGCTCAGCCCCAGCATTTT. It yields the protein CASSLGWDRAQPQHF.

CDR3: CAISESGEDEQYF. In DNA form, the CDR3 reads TGTGCCATCAGTGAGTCGGGGGAGGACGAGCAGTACTTC. The chain is built from TRBV10-3 and TRBJ2-7; a possible D gene is TRBD2 (6 bases). The germline gives CDR1 ENHRY, CDR2 SYGVKD. V lost 0 bases, J lost 5 bases, and 8 bases lay in between. The CDR3 covers 13 residues.

V is TRBV29-1 and J is TRBJ2-7; D unresolved. Germline values: CDR1 SQVTM, CDR2 ANQGSEA. This CDR3 region has 12 residues. Between the trimmed V and J ends, which lost 4 bases and 0 bases, there was a span of 7 bases. The CDR3 DNA reads TGCAGCGTTGGACTCCCCTCCTACGAGCAGTACTTC. Protein product: CSVGLPSYEQYF.

J is TRBJ2-2 and V is TRBV6-5; tentatively, D is TRBD2 (6 bases). V was clipped by 2 bases and J by 5 bases, with 15 bases between them. The CDR3 covers 16 residues. CDR1 is MNHEY and CDR2 is SVGAGI in the germline V gene. This CDR3 is CASSYPFVGGTGELFF. The CDR3, as DNA: TGTGCCAGCAGTTACCCCTTCGTGGGAGGAACCGGGGAGCTGTTTTTT.

The chain joins TRBV5-6 to TRBJ2-4, with D possibly matching TRBD1 (6 bases). The CDR3 loop spans 12 amino acids. The V gene's germline CDR1 is SGHDT and CDR2 YYEEEE. Trimming took off 7 bases at V and 8 bases at J, with 13 bases between the two ends. The DNA of the CDR3 is TGTGCCAGCGGCAGGGGTGGGGACATTCAGTACTTC. Amino acids: CASGRGGDIQYF.

The sample holds one count of this clone. The chain carries TRBV5-4 and TRBJ2-2; D is possibly TRBD1 (6 bases). This CDR3 spans 14 amino acids. CDR1 is SGHNT, CDR2 YYREEE, per germline (reference sequence). V was shortened by 3 bases and J by 7 bases, with 13 bases between the two germline ends. The chain's CDR3 is CASSWGLVGGELFF. CDR3 DNA sequence: TGTGCCAGCAGCTGGGGGCTAGTCGGCGGGGAGCTGTTTTTT.

The chain links TRBV9 to TRBJ2-1; the D is unclear. V was clipped by 4 bases and J by 8 bases, with 13 bases between them. The germline gives CDR1 SGDLS, CDR2 YYNGEE. The CDR3 extends over 13 amino acids. CDR3 bases: TGTGCCAGCAGCCAAGCACCGTTTGATGAGCAGTTCTTC. Protein product: CASSQAPFDEQFF.

The chain joins TRBV7-8 to TRBJ1-4, with 11 positions matching TRBD1. This CDR3 region has 14 residues. The germline CDR1 and CDR2 sequences are SGHVS and FQNEAQ. The trim removed 5 bases at V and 8 bases at J, leaving 4 bases unmatched. For the CDR3, the DNA is TGTGCCAGCAGCCGGACAGGGGGCCCAGAAAAACTGTTTTTT. Amino acids: CASSRTGGPEKLFF.

The chain uses TRBV9 and TRBJ1-2; 10 positions match TRBD1. The CDR3 has 14 amino acids. Germline V gives CDR1 SGDLS, CDR2 YYNGEE. With 3 bases clipped from V and 4 bases from J, the junction kept 3 bases outside the gene matches. This CDR3 reads CASSAGQGIYGYTF. The CDR3 DNA reads TGTGCCAGCAGCGCGGGACAGGGGATCTATGGCTACACCTTC.

This clone was observed a few times. The rearrangement joins TRBV7-6 to TRBJ2-1; 8 nucleotides align to TRBD2. CDR3 length: 16 amino acids. The junction had 10 bases not matched to a gene; V was cut back by 5 bases and J by 4 bases. Germline assignment: CDR1 SGHVS and CDR2 FNYEAQ. This CDR3 reads CASSAGPGGAYNEQFF. Written as DNA, the CDR3 is TGTGCCAGCAGCGCCGGCCCGGGGGGGGCTTACAATGAGCAGTTCTTC.

The chain uses TRBV29-1 and TRBJ2-3, with a weak D call TRBD2 (6 bases). CDR1 is SQVTM, CDR2 ANQGSEA, per germline. The CDR3 runs 16 residues. The ends were cut back, 0 bases at V and 1 base at J, with 14 bases in the middle. CDR3 bases: TGCAGCGTTGAAGATCCTGCGGGACTGGGCACAGATACGCAGTATTTT. This translates into CSVEDPAGLGTDTQYF.